This T cell receptor beta chain was retrieved from a study of blood T cell repertoires in COVID-19. The wider study: Samples representing acute and convalescent COVID-19 were sourced from the United States, Italy and Spain. In each case, the material was cDNA or gDNA derived from T cells, B-cell-depleted T cells, or PBMCs.

The CDR3 runs 15 residues. Germline assignment: CDR1 SGHTA and CDR2 FQGNSA. V was shortened by 5 bases and J by 1 base, with 12 bases between the two germline ends. In the original processing: For nucleated cells, counts were estimated from reference gene primer amplification. Produced via immunoSEQ multiplex PCR; TCRdb's table is partial and in-frame only. The V and J calls and clone size were taken over from that table, and D and trimming were inferred from the DNA. Of 130,000 or so clones listed, roughly 90% are singletons. This clone was picked up one time. The source material was peripheral blood. The rearrangement uses TRBV7-2 and TRBJ1-5; the D gene is possibly TRBD1 (5 bases). This sequence originates from a man between 65 and 85 years old with active COVID-19. The CDR3 nucleotides are TGTGCCAGCAGCACCTATGGGGGGAGCAATCAGCCCCAGCATTTT. Its translation: CASSTYGGSNQPQHF.